This T cell receptor (beta chain) was profiled in a study of T cells in Graves' hyperthyroidism and ophthalmopathy (dated by TCRdb to about 2019). General notes on the study: Peripheral blood was sampled at the time of initial diagnosis, prior to any treatment. A discovery cohort of 95 to 100 patients, 43 with Graves' ophthalmopathy and more than 55 with stable Graves' hyperthyroidism, was used to find distinguishing TCR V-J signatures. Whether ophthalmopathy could be predicted prospectively was tested in an independent validation cohort made up of roughly 20 hyperthyroidism patients plus 17 patients who later progressed to ophthalmopathy. For training and testing, the 80 to 100 patients in the discovery cohort were randomly divided in a 7:3 ratio. In addition, the study compared T-cell repertoires in thyroid tissue and in blood from over 5 Graves' hyperthyroidism patients. After sampling, hyperthyroidism patients received methimazole starting at 30 mg daily, and ophthalmopathy patients received high-dose intravenous methylprednisolone. The paper describes TCR Vbeta CDR3 sequencing of 130 to 150 peripheral blood samples, made up of 43 ophthalmopathy patients, approximately 73 hyperthyroidism patients and 17 progressor patients.

This clonotype was counted at least ten times. Its antigen is not yet known. Per-base quality was not reported, and no clone a single base away is much larger than it. The study at large found these results: During validation, the model predicted progression to ophthalmopathy a median of around 6 months ahead of onset, with approximately 71% sensitivity and about 72% specificity. Ophthalmopathy was separated from stable hyperthyroidism by a 13 V-J signature model, with approximately 86% sensitivity and about 81% specificity obtained in cross-validation and 80%/75% obtained in testing. Sample size was not statistically predetermined, and investigators were not blinded to group allocation. Blood samples also contained most of the expanded thyroid clonotypes (frequency above 0.001), which suggests that blood repertoires may reflect thyroid immune responses.

Trimming takes 2 bases from V and 4 bases from J, and the germline ends sit 12 bases apart. CDR1 and CDR2, looked up from the germline V gene (reference sequence), are SEHNR and FQNEAQ. The CDR3 goes from the cysteine to the phenylalanine over 15 residues. Only CDR3 DNA is held: 45 bases, read in frame from base 1. The TCR beta CDR3 regions were amplified from the RNA transcripts. A first-round RT-PCR of the TCR CDR3 used the HTBI primer set with the Qiagen OneStep RT-PCR kit. Libraries were constructed in a second round of multiplex PCR, after which size selection and purification were performed. Sequencing of the libraries was done on an Illumina HiSeq2000 using paired-end 100 bp reads. The original pipeline was this. SOAPnuke was used to process the raw data, removing reads that contained adapters or uncalled bases, had a mean Phred below 15, or lacked an exact match to the constant primer or identifier. High-quality paired reads were merged with COPE v1.2.5, and unique nucleotide sequences were defined as clonotypes. Clonotypes were aligned to IMGT TRBV, TRBD and TRBJ reference segments using MiTCR v1.1. Analysis was restricted to V-J combinations with a frequency above 0.0001, which covered 99.2% of repertoires. The TCS score was defined as F50 (clonal expansion) divided by E x V (chaos), with BLOSUM62-based TCRdist calculated between CDR3 peptides within each V-J. Welch's t-statistics and random forest reduced fewer than 600 V-J features to 13, which were used in a naive Bayes classifier (R e1071). TCRdb redid the processing of the public reads, applying fastp at Q25 and MiXCR, and retained in-frame beta chains. When rows share a CDR3 protein, they turn into one entry using the most common DNA and genes. TCRdb, rather than the study authors, made the V and J calls. The sample contains some 350,000 distinct CDR3 sequences, about 15% of them found a single time. The ten top clones hold under 25% of the sample.

In the ophthalmopathy patients, disease was moderately to severely active, with a Clinical Activity Score of 3 or more, a NOSPECS grade of 4 or more, and a duration of less than 3 months. Exclusion was applied to patients with uncontrolled infections, other autoimmune diseases, pregnancy or lactation. Diagnoses relied on clinical symptoms, serum thyroxine and TRAb, thyroid ultrasound and orbital computed tomography. Ficoll-Paque density gradient centrifugation was used to isolate PBMCs from about 9.4 ml of fresh peripheral blood. Total RNA was extracted with Trizol reagent, and quality was checked on an Agilent 2100 Bioanalyzer.

The sequence is built from TRBV7-9 and TRBJ2-1, with an unclear D gene assignment. This sequence originates from a woman in her sixties or seventies with Graves' ophthalmopathy. Source material: blood. The CDR3 region has the sequence CASSLSSLGYNEQFF. The DNA sequence is as follows: TGTGCCAGCAGCTTATCCAGTCTTGGATACAATGAGCAGTTCTTC.